Listed here are 24 T cell receptor beta chains from one sample, sequenced in a study of blood T cell repertoires in COVID-19. Using immunoSEQ multiplex PCR, the repertoire was profiled, and TCRdb retains in-frame clones only, with some absent. The repertoire consists of around 290,000 clones, with 75% to 90% occurring once and the leading ten covering approximately 14%. The sample consisted of peripheral blood. Receptor source: a woman between 65 and 79 years old with COVID-19, enrolled during active disease.

The chain has TRBV5-8 and TRBJ2-5; weak D call: TRBD2 (6 bases). The CDR3 totals 13 residues. Germline values: CDR1 SGHTS, CDR2 YDEGEE. V lost 0 bases, J lost 5 bases, and 8 bases lay in between. The CDR3: CASSLGRGETQYF. As DNA, the CDR3 is TGTGCCAGCAGCTTGGGGAGGGGCGAGACCCAGTACTTC.

This chain joins TRBV30 and TRBJ1-2; 8 bases agree with TRBD1. V gave up 2 bases and J gave up 1 base; unmatched junction bases: 6. This CDR3 has 15 amino acids. Germline CDR1 GTSNPN, CDR2 SVGIG (reference sequence). CDR3 in amino acids: CAWSPRQGINYGYTF. The CDR3, as DNA: TGTGCCTGGAGTCCACGACAGGGGATTAACTATGGCTACACCTTC.

The rearrangement links TRBV9 to TRBJ2-3; no reliable D call. V dropped 2 bases and J dropped 2 bases, with 9 bases sitting between them. Germline CDR1 reads SGDLS; CDR2 reads YYNGEE. The CDR3 covers 14 residues. The CDR3 reads CASSVDMITDTQYF. The DNA of the CDR3 is TGTGCCAGCAGCGTCGACATGATCACAGATACGCAGTATTTT. The full variable domain, in which reference TRBV9 and TRBJ2-3 provide the parts outside the CDR3, is DSGVTQTPKHLITATGQRVTLRCSPRSGDLSVYWYQQSLDQGLQFLIQYYNGEERAKGNILERFSAQQFPDLHSELNLSSLELGDSALYFCASSVDMITDTQYFGPGTRLTVL.

The chain recombines TRBV4-3 with TRBJ1-1; 7 bases map to TRBD1. Unmatched junction bases numbered 5, after V lost 4 bases and J lost 3 bases. The germline gives CDR1 LGHNA, CDR2 YSLEER. The CDR3 contains 14 residues. The CDR3 here is CASSPDREYTEAFF. CDR3 nucleotides: TGCGCCAGCAGCCCAGACAGGGAATACACTGAAGCTTTCTTT.

This clone was seen only once. This chain connects TRBV7-9 to TRBJ2-7; D may be TRBD1 (6 bases). Trimming shortened V by 3 bases and J by 3 bases, and 18 bases separated the two germline ends. From germline, CDR1 is SEHNR and CDR2 FQNEAQ (reference sequence). The CDR3 sequence is 16 residues long. CDR3 sequence (DNA): TGTGCCAGCAGCTTCGATACTTCGGACAGCCGCTACGAGCAGTACTTC. Its protein is CASSFDTSDSRYEQYF. The variable domain in full, with the rest retrieved from reference TRBV7-9 and TRBJ2-7, is DTGVSQNPRHKITKRGQNVTFRCDPISEHNRLYWYRQTLGQGPEFLTYFQNEAQLEKSRLLSDRFSAERPKGSFSTLEIQRTEQGDSAMYLCASSFDTSDSRYEQYFGPGTRLTVT.

The J gene is TRBJ1-1, the V gene TRBV25-1; weak D call: TRBD1 (5 bases). The CDR3 extends over 14 amino acids. Per the germline V gene, CDR1 is MGHDK and CDR2 is SYGVNS. The ends were cut back, 0 bases at V and 6 bases at J, with 11 bases in the middle. This CDR3 is CASSEYRDGAEAFF. The DNA for the CDR3 is TGTGCCAGCAGTGAATACAGGGATGGGGCTGAAGCTTTCTTT.

This clone was recorded many times. The identical CDR3 is also encoded by other nucleotide sequences in the sample. The rearrangement uses TRBV27 and TRBJ1-5; a possible D gene is TRBD1 (6 bases). Germline CDR1 MNHEY, CDR2 SMNVEV (reference sequence). Trimming shortened V by 6 bases and J by 3 bases, and 9 bases separated the two germline ends. The CDR3 spans 13 residues. CDR3 region: CASSLGHNQPQHF. The CDR3 DNA follows: TGTGCCAGCAGCCTGGGACACAATCAGCCCCAGCATTTT.

This CDR3 reads CASSPAIRGGTEAFF. The DNA of the CDR3 is TGTGCCAGCAGTCCAGCCATTAGGGGGGGGACTGAAGCTTTCTTT. The chain joins TRBV27 to TRBJ1-1; weak D call: TRBD1 (6 bases). The CDR3 is 15 amino acids. Between the trimmed V and J ends, which lost 5 bases and 5 bases, there was a span of 18 bases. Per germline, CDR1 MNHEY and CDR2 SMNVEV (reference sequence).

V usage is TRBV2 and J usage is TRBJ2-3, with 10 nucleotides matching TRBD2. V trimming: 4 bases; J trimming: 5 bases; junction bases outside the gene matches: 6. Germline V gives CDR1 SNHLY, CDR2 FYNNEI. The CDR3 totals 15 residues. In DNA, the CDR3 is TGTGCCAGCAGTGGAGCGGGGGGGCGGGGAGATACGCAGTATTTT. Translation: CASSGAGGRGDTQYF. The variable domain in full, with the rest retrieved from reference TRBV2 and TRBJ2-3, is EPEVTQTPSHQVTQMGQEVILRCVPISNHLYFYWYRQILGQKVEFLVSFYNNEISEKSEIFDDQFSVERPDGSNFTLKIRSTKLEDSAMYFCASSGAGGRGDTQYFGPGTRLTVL.

The V and J genes are TRBV5-6 and TRBJ1-2; possible D gene TRBD1, 6 bases. Germline CDR1 and CDR2: SGHDT and YYEEEE. The CDR3 is 16 amino acids. V lost 1 base, J lost 4 bases, and 17 bases lay in between. In DNA, the CDR3 is TGTGCCAGCAGCTTGAAATCCCCAGGACAGCTCTATGGCTACACCTTC. Residues: CASSLKSPGQLYGYTF.

This clone showed up just once. V and J are TRBV6-6 and TRBJ2-5, with 16 bases identical to TRBD2. V shed 6 bases and J 4 bases; nucleotides not matched to a gene: 5. In germline, CDR1 is MNHNY, CDR2 SVGAGI (reference sequence). This CDR3 is 16 amino acids long. CDR3 amino acids: CASRSGLAGGVETQYF. In nucleotides, the CDR3 is TGTGCCAGCAGGTCGGGACTAGCGGGGGGGGTAGAGACCCAGTACTTC.

The chain is built from TRBV19 and TRBJ1-3, with unresolved D. The CDR3 consists of 14 residues. V lost 4 bases and J lost 4, with 11 bases in between. Germline values: CDR1 LNHDA, CDR2 SQIVND (reference sequence). The CDR3 loop is CASSSSGSGNTIYF. As DNA, the CDR3 is TGTGCCAGTAGTAGTAGCGGGTCCGGAAACACCATATATTTT.

The chain joins TRBV7-6 to TRBJ1-1, with D possibly being TRBD1 (5 bases). Looked up from germline, CDR1 is SGHVS and CDR2 is FNYEAQ. Trimming pared 1 base from V and 3 bases from J, leaving 12 bases between. The CDR3 consists of 15 residues. The CDR3 sequence is CASSLDWGSYTEAFF. In DNA form, the CDR3 reads TGTGCCAGCAGCTTAGATTGGGGCTCATACACTGAAGCTTTCTTT.

The V gene is TRBV5-1, the J gene TRBJ1-1, with 8 bases aligning to TRBD1. The CDR3 covers 16 residues. In germline, CDR1 is SGHRS, CDR2 YFSETQ. J was trimmed by 7 bases and V by 5 bases; bases with no gene match: 16. The CDR3 DNA sequence: TGCGCCAGCAGTTTAACCACAGGGGGGTCCGAGATTGAAGCTTTCTTT. This sequence encodes CASSLTTGGSEIEAFF.

This chain links TRBV27 with TRBJ2-7; 9 bases map to TRBD1. CDR3 length: 15 amino acids. Germline V gene lookup returns CDR1 MNHEY and CDR2 SMNVEV (reference sequence). With 6 bases clipped from V and 6 bases from J, the junction kept 12 bases outside the gene matches. The CDR3 region has the DNA TGTGCCAGCAGCGTGTTTGGGACAGGGAGATTCGAGCAGTACTTC. Translated, it gives CASSVFGTGRFEQYF.

V usage is TRBV7-8 and J usage is TRBJ2-7; D remains ambiguous. This CDR3 has 12 residues. Trimming took off 1 base at V and 3 bases at J, with 4 bases between the two ends. CDR1 is SGHVS, CDR2 FQNEAQ, per germline. The CDR3 region has the DNA TGTGCCAGCAGCTTAGGCAGCTACGAGCAGTACTTC. This translates into CASSLGSYEQYF.

The chain employs TRBV14 and TRBJ2-7; D perhaps matches TRBD1 (7 bases). V was shortened by 2 bases and J by 6 bases, with 20 bases between the two germline ends. Germline V CDR1 and CDR2: SGHDN, FVKESK. The length of the CDR3 is 16 residues. For the CDR3, the DNA is TGTGCCAGCAGCCAACACCTCCTGCAGGGGGGCGGCGAGCAGTACTTC. Translation: CASSQHLLQGGGEQYF.

This chain joins TRBV7-9 and TRBJ2-7; D is unclear. Trimming pared 4 bases from V and 2 bases from J, leaving 12 bases between. The CDR3 loop spans 14 amino acids. Germline-derived CDR1 and CDR2 are SEHNR and FQNEAQ (reference sequence). CDR3 nucleotides: TGTGCCAGCAGCTACGTCGCGGTCCCCTACGAGCAGTACTTC. This codes for CASSYVAVPYEQYF.

CDR3 nucleotide sequence: TGCAGCGTTGGCGGGACAGGGGGCAAAACAGATACGCAGTATTTT. Translation gives CSVGGTGGKTDTQYF. This chain connects TRBV29-1 to TRBJ2-3; 12 nucleotides line up with TRBD1. CDR1 is SQVTM, CDR2 ANQGSEA, per germline. V lost 4 bases to trimming and J lost 3 bases; unmatched junction nucleotides: 5. The length of the CDR3 is 15 residues.

V gene TRBV9 combines with J gene TRBJ2-3; tentatively, D is TRBD2 (5 bases). Per the germline V gene, CDR1 is SGDLS and CDR2 is YYNGEE. V was trimmed by 4 bases and J by 4 bases, leaving 16 bases between them. The CDR3 totals 15 residues. CDR3 DNA sequence: TGTGCCAGCAGCCCCGGAGGTCCTGGGGCAGATACGCAGTATTTT. Protein: CASSPGGPGADTQYF.

V and J are TRBV11-2 and TRBJ2-3, with 9 positions matching TRBD1. V shed 4 bases, J shed 3 bases, and the junction held 2 bases outside the gene matches. Per germline, CDR1 SGHAT and CDR2 FQNNGV. The CDR3 is 14 residues long. The CDR3 protein is CASSYRGRTDTQYF. The CDR3 coding sequence is TGTGCCAGCAGCTACAGGGGGCGGACAGATACGCAGTATTTT. Full variable domain (remainder filled in from reference TRBV11-2 and TRBJ2-3): EAGVAQSPRYKIIEKRQSVAFWCNPISGHATLYWYQQILGQGPKLLIQFQNNGVVDDSQLPKDRFSAERLKGVDSTLKIQPAKLEDSAVYLCASSYRGRTDTQYFGPGTRLTVL.

CDR3 sequence reads: CASSDVGTAGVGYTF. The CDR3 DNA follows: TGTGCCAGCAGTGATGTAGGTACGGCCGGAGTTGGCTACACCTTC. The chain uses TRBV6-1 and TRBJ1-2, with unresolved D. The CDR3 contains 15 residues. In germline, CDR1 is MNHNS, CDR2 SASEGT. V lost 3 bases and J lost 7, with 18 bases in between.

The CDR3 DNA reads as TGTGCCAGCTCATTTCCTCAGGGCCTCTCTGGAAACACCATATATTTT. Amino acids: CASSFPQGLSGNTIYF. The V and J genes are TRBV18 and TRBJ1-3; possible D gene TRBD1, 5 bases. Trimming left V 5 bases short and J 0 bases short, with 14 bases between. Germline assignment: CDR1 KGHSH and CDR2 LQKENI. CDR3 length: 16 amino acids.

The chain links TRBV24-1 to TRBJ2-3; 7 nucleotides agree with TRBD1. With V trimmed by 2 bases and J by 1 base, 5 bases remained unmatched. CDR3 length: 16 residues. Germline V CDR1 and CDR2: KGHDR, SFDVKD. The CDR3 DNA is TGTGCCACCAGTGATTGGAGGACAGGCGGCACAGATACGCAGTATTTT. Its translation: CATSDWRTGGTDTQYF.